This section outlines one T cell receptor beta chain sequence together with its context. Its binding antigen is unknown. The CDR3 end is not reached by the read, which stops 3 residues before it; the germline J gene fills it in. Here V drops 6 bases and J drops 1 base, and the junction holds 12 bases not matched to any gene. Including cysteine and phenylalanine, the CDR3 has 17 amino acids. The CDR3 was read in part: 42 bases, with the frame set at base 1. The germline V gene gives CDR1 as MNHEY and CDR2 as SVGEGT. This entry comes from a study of Tregs in tolerant kidney transplant recipients (dated by TCRdb to 2018 to 2020). Study-wide context: Related donors were used in the transplants with nonmyeloablative bone marrow transplantation, and mixed chimerism was transient in the human trials. The study used TCRbeta sequencing to identify donor-specific regulatory T cells before combined kidney and bone marrow transplantation, then tracked those cells after transplant.

For TCRbeta CDR3 sequencing, genomic DNA was extracted from sorted cells using the QIAGEN DNeasy Blood and Tissue Kit. High-throughput TCRbeta CDR3 sequencing was carried out commercially through immunoSEQ, with PCR amplification with bias correction and internal controls included. The paper's processing steps were these. Unique productive TCRbeta sequences were defined by CDR3 nucleotide sequence where primers matched, and otherwise by CDR3 amino acid sequence together with Vbeta and Jbeta genes. To correct sorting error, sequences shared between sorted populations at a frequency ratio of 2:1 or less were removed; the rest were assigned to the higher population. A sequence was defined as donor-reactive if the sequence was expanded at least 5-fold in CFSE-low cells compared with unstimulated cells and had a frequency of at least 0.01% in CFSE-low cells. Jensen-Shannon divergence calculated on the top 100 TCRbeta sequences ranked by frequency was used to measure repertoire divergence. When a sample had multiple sequencing runs, each run was corrected for sorting error separately and the runs were then pooled. TCRdb mirrors the immuneACCESS table, restricted to in-frame sequences. Some clones are absent from its copies; in checked studies, under half trace to an unresolved V gene, and the reason for the others is unknown. The DNA was the basis for D and trimming; V, J and clone size are from that table. The data table for this sample lists roughly 53,000 clones. The ten most abundant clones make up 0.83% of the sample.

Per the publication, the time point label means: blood sample drawn before combined kidney and bone marrow transplant. Unstimulated Tregs (CD4+CD25+CD127-), CD4+ non-Tregs (CD4+CD25-), CD4 and CD8 cells were FACS-sorted from thawed PBMCs. Patients were a few combined kidney and bone marrow transplant recipients from the ITN036ST trial, and only these trial subjects had samples available. Healthy control blood was separated into PBMCs by Ficoll density gradient and cryopreserved, and patient PBMCs were collected both before and after transplant. Broad study findings and their caveats: PCR primers changed over time for some patients, so nucleotide-level comparison across those patients' samples was not possible. In tolerant patients, the expansion of donor-specific Tregs was greater than global Treg expansion, suggesting that the expansion was antigen-driven rather than nonspecific. Because the study included only a small number of patients, the results must be confirmed in larger populations and under other immunosuppression protocols. The most biologically relevant and donor-specific TCRbeta repertoire appeared to be identified by expanding Tregs with activated donor B cells. Biological reproducibility was not directly assessed, although technical replication error appeared to be minimal.

Source: CD4+ T cells from blood, taken before the transplant. This TCR was sampled from a human donor who received a combined kidney and bone marrow transplant. Here the chain combines TRBV6-2 or TRBV6-3 and TRBJ1-1; the central 9 bases match TRBD1. The CDR3 region: CASSPDRGFSTNTEAFF. Incomplete CDR3 DNA: TGTGCCAGCAGCCCCGACAGGGGGTTTTCCACGAACACTGAA.